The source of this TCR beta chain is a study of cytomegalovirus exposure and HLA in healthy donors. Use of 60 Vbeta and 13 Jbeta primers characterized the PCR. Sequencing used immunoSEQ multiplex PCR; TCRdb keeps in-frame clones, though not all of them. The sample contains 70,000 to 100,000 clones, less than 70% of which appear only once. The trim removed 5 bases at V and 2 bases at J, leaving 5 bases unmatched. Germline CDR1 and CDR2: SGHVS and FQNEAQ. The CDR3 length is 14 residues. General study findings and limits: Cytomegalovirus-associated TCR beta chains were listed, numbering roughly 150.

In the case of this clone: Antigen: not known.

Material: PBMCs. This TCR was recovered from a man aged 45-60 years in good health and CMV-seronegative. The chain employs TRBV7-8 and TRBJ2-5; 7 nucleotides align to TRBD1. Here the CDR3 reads CASSDGTAQETQYF. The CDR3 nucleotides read TGTGCCAGCAGCGACGGGACAGCGCAAGAGACCCAGTACTTC.